This T cell receptor beta chain was obtained from a study of T cells after posttransplantation cyclophosphamide. Study results and caveats: After PTCy, TRB diversity resembled that of CNI/methotrexate controls. Donor-recipient repertoire similarity was low at 1-2 months, rising over year one. Tissue-infiltrating T cells from skin or gut overlapped little with blood T cells.

Trimming shortened V by 7 bases and J by 4 bases, and 10 bases separated the two germline ends. The CDR3 runs 11 residues. Germline CDR1 and CDR2: DFQATT and SNEGSKA (reference sequence). Busulfan-fludarabine conditioning, marrow transplant, and cyclophosphamide on days +3 and +4 were administered. Assay used: immunoSEQ multiplex PCR; TCRdb lists only in-frame clones, some missing. The repertoire consists of around 22,000 clones, with roughly 90% occurring once and the leading ten covering 12%. Remarks on this clone: What it binds is unknown.

The sequence derives from a female patient younger than 45 who received an allogeneic stem cell transplant from an unrelated donor, was CMV-positive, and had no GVHD. The graft donor may have given rise to some T cells. Material: PBMCs, obtained after allogeneic stem cell transplant with posttransplant cyclophosphamide. This rearrangement joins TRBV20-1 to TRBJ2-5, with D possibly TRBD1 on 5 matching bases. The CDR3 DNA reads TGCAGTGGGGGCCAGTTAGAGACCCAGTACTTC. It yields the protein CSGGQLETQYF.